The 31 T cell receptor beta chains below all came from one sample that was sequenced in a study of OX40 agonist ivuxolimab in advanced cancers. Data came from immunoSEQ multiplex PCR; TCRdb stores just in-frame clones and leaves some out. The sample holds tens of thousands of clones, about 89% seen once. Material: CD4+ or CD8+ T cells sorted from blood, obtained in a trial of the OX40 agonist ivuxolimab. The source is an adult with an advanced solid tumor such as melanoma, head and neck, liver or kidney cancer.

The chain uses TRBV27 and TRBJ1-6; a possible D gene is TRBD1 (5 bases). Trimming removed 4 bases at V and 15 bases at J, with 13 bases between. Germline V lookup: CDR1 MNHEY, CDR2 SMNVEV (reference sequence). CDR3 size: 12 residues. The DNA of the CDR3 is TGTGCCAGCAGTTCGGGGGGGGGATTCCTCCACTTT. It specifies CASSSGGGFLHF.

The chain is built from TRBV20-1 and TRBJ1-2; 9 positions match TRBD1. The V segment lost 7 bases and the J segment 8 bases; nucleotides outside the gene matches: 2. Germline CDR1 is DFQATT and CDR2 is SNEGSKA (reference sequence). This CDR3 is 10 amino acids long. CDR3 region: CSGGQGGYTF. The CDR3 DNA reads TGCAGTGGGGGACAGGGCGGCTACACCTTC.

The J gene is TRBJ1-1, the V gene TRBV5-1; D is ambiguous. CDR3 length: 12 amino acids. Per the germline V gene, CDR1 is SGHRS and CDR2 is YFSETQ. Trimming took 0 bases from V and 11 from J, leaving 11 bases between them. The CDR3 sequence is CASSLGGHRAFF. The CDR3 bases are TGCGCCAGCAGCTTGGGTGGCCATCGGGCTTTCTTT.

The V gene is TRBV19, the J gene TRBJ2-5, with TRBD1 matching over 10 bases. Losses at the gene ends were 5 bases for V and 5 bases for J; bases not matched to a gene: 5. CDR1 is LNHDA, CDR2 SQIVND, per germline (reference sequence). This CDR3 comprises 14 residues. The CDR3 DNA is TGTGCCAGTAGTCGGGACAGGGGAGTTGAGACCCAGTACTTC. This codes for CASSRDRGVETQYF.

The chain couples TRBV13 to TRBJ2-1; 11 bases match TRBD2. The CDR3 is 16 residues long. Germline V gives CDR1 PRHDT, CDR2 FYEKMQ (reference sequence). V gave up 4 bases and J gave up 0 bases; unmatched junction bases: 2. The CDR3 DNA sequence: TGTGCCAGCAGCTCTAGCGGGGGGAGCTCCTACAATGAGCAGTTCTTC. Translated, it gives CASSSSGGSSYNEQFF.

The rearrangement links TRBV15 to TRBJ1-4; D not resolved. Germline V gene sequence: CDR1 LNHNV, CDR2 YYDKDF (reference sequence). The CDR3 consists of 12 residues. V lost 0 bases to trimming and J lost 10 bases, with 6 bases between them. This chain's CDR3 is CATSRDQAKLFF. The CDR3 nucleotides are TGTGCCACCAGCAGAGATCAGGCAAAACTGTTTTTT.

V is TRBV28 and J is TRBJ2-7; maybe TRBD2 (6 bases). CDR1 is MDHEN, CDR2 SYDVKM, per germline. V dropped 3 bases and J dropped 6 bases, with 18 bases sitting between them. The CDR3 has 15 amino acids. The CDR3 DNA follows: TGTGCCAGCAGTTTTTATCTCGGGGGTAACGGCGAGCAGTACTTC. Encoded protein: CASSFYLGGNGEQYF.

The chain recombines TRBV5-1 with TRBJ1-2; D uncertain. The germline V and J ends were trimmed by 3 bases and 2 bases, with 8 bases remaining between them. The CDR3 spans 13 residues. The germline CDR1 and CDR2 sequences are SGHRS and YFSETQ. CDR3 sequence reads: CASSSGENYGYTF. CDR3 in DNA: TGCGCCAGCAGCTCCGGGGAGAACTATGGCTACACCTTC.

V gene TRBV5-8 combines with J gene TRBJ2-2, with 7 bases lining up with TRBD1. Germline assignment: CDR1 SGHTS and CDR2 YDEGEE. The CDR3 is made up of 15 amino acids. The V gene end was trimmed by 3 bases and the J gene end by 6 bases; junction bases not matched to a gene: 8. The CDR3 DNA follows: TGTGCCAGCAGCTCCTACAGGGGAAGGGCCGGGGAGCTGTTTTTT. The encoded protein is CASSSYRGRAGELFF.

This sequence joins TRBV6-5 and TRBJ2-1; 10 bases match TRBD2. Per the germline V gene, CDR1 is MNHEY and CDR2 is SVGAGI. The CDR3 has 16 amino acids. V was clipped by 4 bases and J by 5 bases; unmatched bases: 8. This CDR3 is CASSSLGLAVDNEQFF. DNA of the CDR3: TGTGCCAGCAGTTCCCTAGGACTAGCGGTCGACAATGAGCAGTTCTTC.

V gene TRBV18 combines with J gene TRBJ1-5; 10 bases are a match to TRBD1. This CDR3 spans 16 amino acids. The germline V gene encodes CDR1 KGHSH and CDR2 LQKENI. V gave up 5 bases and J gave up 5 bases; unmatched junction bases: 9. In DNA form, the CDR3 reads TGTGCCAGCTCAGAGATGACAGGGGGCTCGCATCAGCCCCAGCATTTT. Protein product: CASSEMTGGSHQPQHF. The complete variable domain, with remaining parts taken from reference TRBV18 and TRBJ1-5, reads NAGVMQNPRHLVRRRGQEARLRCSPMKGHSHVYWYRQLPEEGLKFMVYLQKENIIDESGMPKERFSAEFPKEGPSILRIQQVVRGDSAAYFCASSEMTGGSHQPQHFGDGTRLSIL.

The gene calls are TRBV29-1 and TRBJ2-7, with D tentatively TRBD1 (5 bases). CDR1 and CDR2 (germline): SQVTM, ANQGSEA. V was clipped by 5 bases and J by 0 bases, with 14 bases between them. The CDR3 is made up of 14 amino acids. The chain's CDR3 is CSVQRGGSSYEQYF. The CDR3 DNA reads as TGCAGCGTTCAAAGGGGCGGCAGCTCCTACGAGCAGTACTTC.

This clone was observed once. CDR3 DNA: TGCAGCGTCACCCCGGGACAGGGGGTCTACGAGCAGTACTTC. Residues: CSVTPGQGVYEQYF. The chain joins TRBV29-1 to TRBJ2-7, with TRBD1 matching over 11 bases. There are 14 residues in the CDR3. Germline loops: CDR1 SQVTM, CDR2 ANQGSEA. Trimming removed 6 bases from V and 3 bases from J; junction bases left unmatched: 7.

The J gene is TRBJ1-1, the V gene TRBV4-1; TRBD1 matches 7 bases. J was trimmed by 0 bases and V by 5 bases; bases with no gene match: 3. Per germline, CDR1 MGHRA and CDR2 YSYEKL. This CDR3 is 14 amino acids long. CDR3 in DNA: TGCGCCAGCAGCTGGGACAGTCTGAACACTGAAGCTTTCTTT. Residues: CASSWDSLNTEAFF.

The rearrangement links TRBV5-1 to TRBJ1-2, with D hard to call. Trimming shortened V by 5 bases and J by 8 bases, and 19 bases separated the two germline ends. CDR1 and CDR2 from the germline V gene are SGHRS and YFSETQ. CDR3 length: 14 residues. The chain's CDR3 is CASSQEVGGRGYTF. In DNA form, the CDR3 reads TGCGCCAGCAGTCAGGAGGTGGGCGGGCGAGGCTACACCTTC.

This chain joins TRBV6-1 and TRBJ2-1; TRBD2 is a possible D gene (5 bases). The length of the CDR3 is 15 residues. Germline V lookup: CDR1 MNHNS, CDR2 SASEGT. With 2 bases removed from V and 7 bases from J, the gap between germline ends came to 15 bases. CDR3 coding DNA: TGTGCCAGCAGTGAATCGTTGAGAGGGTTGAATGAGCAGTTCTTC. It is translated as CASSESLRGLNEQFF.

DNA for the CDR3: TGTGCCAGCACCCCGTGGAGGGGGCGAAACACTGAAGCTTTCTTT. Its translation: CASTPWRGRNTEAFF. The chain joins TRBV6-6 to TRBJ1-1; 7 nucleotides match TRBD1. The CDR3 has 15 amino acids. The germline CDR1 and CDR2 sequences are MNHNY and SVGAGI (reference sequence). V gave up 7 bases and J gave up 2 bases; unmatched junction bases: 10.

The J gene is TRBJ2-5, the V gene TRBV6-1; TRBD1 agrees at 8 bases. The CDR3 is 15 residues long. Germline CDR1 reads MNHNS; CDR2 reads SASEGT. The V gene end was trimmed by 2 bases and the J gene end by 5 bases; junction bases not matched to a gene: 7. The CDR3 spells CASSELRTGFETQYF. The CDR3 nucleotides are TGTGCCAGCAGTGAACTCCGGACAGGGTTTGAGACCCAGTACTTC.

This clone is a singleton in its sample. The chain uses TRBV29-1 and TRBJ2-2; tentative D call: TRBD1 (6 bases). V was shortened by 8 bases and J by 4 bases, with 14 bases between the two germline ends. The length of the CDR3 is 13 residues. CDR1 is SQVTM, CDR2 ANQGSEA, per germline. In DNA form, the CDR3 reads TGCAGCCCCGAGACAGGTTTCACCGGGGAGCTGTTTTTT. Amino acid sequence: CSPETGFTGELFF.

This chain joins TRBV4-2 and TRBJ1-4, with D unclear. This CDR3 comprises 15 residues. Germline CDR1 is LGHNA and CDR2 is YNFKEQ. Trimming took off 1 base at V and 7 bases at J, with 13 bases between the two ends. This CDR3 reads CASSQGPETGEKLFF. CDR3 bases: TGTGCCAGCAGCCAAGGGCCCGAAACGGGTGAAAAACTGTTTTTT.

J is TRBJ2-1 and V is TRBV7-2; D gene ambiguous. Trimming took off 5 bases at V and 3 bases at J, with 20 bases between the two ends. CDR3 size: 17 residues. CDR1 is SGHTA, CDR2 FQGNSA, per germline. The CDR3 DNA reads TGTGCCAGCAGCCCCCGTTTGGTGGCTAACTTCTACAATGAGCAGTTCTTC. Residues: CASSPRLVANFYNEQFF. Full variable domain (missing parts from reference TRBV7-2 and TRBJ2-1): GAGVSQSPSNKVTEKGKDVELRCDPISGHTALYWYRQSLGQGLEFLIYFQGNSAPDKSGLPSDRFSAERTGGSVSTLTIQRTQQEDSAVYLCASSPRLVANFYNEQFFGPGTRLTVL.

This chain uses TRBV14 with TRBJ1-2; 7 positions match TRBD1. The CDR3 sequence is 15 residues long. With 2 bases clipped from V and 4 bases from J, the junction kept 7 bases outside the gene matches. The germline gives CDR1 SGHDN, CDR2 FVKESK. In DNA, the CDR3 is TGTGCCAGCAGCCAACCCGGGACAGTCACCTATGGCTACACCTTC. It is translated as CASSQPGTVTYGYTF.

This chain connects TRBV9 to TRBJ2-5, with D uncertain. The CDR3 extends over 14 amino acids. V was cut by 2 bases and J by 1 base, with 9 bases left in between. CDR1 is SGDLS, CDR2 YYNGEE, per germline. CDR3 protein: CASSVGRSQETQYF. In DNA, the CDR3 is TGTGCCAGCAGCGTCGGCAGGAGCCAAGAGACCCAGTACTTC.

The chain combines TRBV5-1 with TRBJ2-1; the match to TRBD2 covers 12 bases. Trimming cost V 1 base and J 7 bases; bases outside gene matches: 3. The length of the CDR3 is 15 residues. Germline assignment: CDR1 SGHRS and CDR2 YFSETQ. CDR3 nucleotide sequence: TGCGCCAGCAGCTTGCGGACTAGCGGGGAGAATGAGCAGTTCTTC. Encoded protein: CASSLRTSGENEQFF.

The chain uses TRBV28 and TRBJ1-2, with D uncertain. Germline V gives CDR1 MDHEN, CDR2 SYDVKM. The CDR3 has 14 amino acids. V lost 2 bases and J 4 bases, leaving 11 bases between the germline ends. The CDR3 nucleotides are TGTGCCAGCAGTTTAGTTCAGGAGAGCTATGGCTACACCTTC. It codes for CASSLVQESYGYTF.

This clone was observed a handful of times. The chain joins TRBV29-1 to TRBJ1-2, with 7 bases aligning to TRBD1. CDR1 and CDR2 from the germline V gene are SQVTM and ANQGSEA. This CDR3 has 13 residues. J was trimmed by 8 bases and V by 1 base; bases with no gene match: 7. CDR3 loop: CSVEAQTGTGYTF. The CDR3 nucleotides are TGCAGCGTTGAAGCCCAGACAGGGACCGGCTACACCTTC.

This chain connects TRBV11-2 to TRBJ2-3; D assignment may be TRBD1 or TRBD2 (5 bases each). Germline V CDR1 and CDR2: SGHAT, FQNNGV. With 1 base removed from V and 3 bases from J, the gap between germline ends came to 11 bases. The CDR3 runs to 15 residues. The CDR3 is CASSLGVGDTDTQYF. The CDR3 nucleotides are TGTGCCAGCAGCTTAGGGGTGGGGGATACAGATACGCAGTATTTT.

CDR3 protein: CASSELDRDNQPQHF. The CDR3 DNA sequence: TGCGCCAGCAGCGAGCTGGACAGGGACAATCAGCCCCAGCATTTT. This rearrangement joins TRBV4-1 to TRBJ1-5, with TRBD1 identical over 8 bases. The CDR3 has 15 residues. The germline gives CDR1 MGHRA, CDR2 YSYEKL. V was pared by 5 bases and J by 3 bases, with 6 bases of the junction left unmatched.

This rearrangement joins TRBV7-9 to TRBJ2-1; TRBD1 agrees at 8 bases. V gave up 1 base and J gave up 7 bases; unmatched junction bases: 12. Looked up from germline, CDR1 is SEHNR and CDR2 is FQNEAQ (reference sequence). The CDR3 totals 17 residues. CDR3 amino acids: CASSLVPRSTGDNEQFF. For the CDR3, the DNA is TGTGCCAGCAGCTTAGTCCCAAGGTCGACAGGGGATAATGAGCAGTTCTTC.

This sequence joins TRBV28 and TRBJ2-6; TRBD1 matches at 11 bases. J gave up 0 bases and V 4 bases, and 11 bases lay outside the gene matches. The germline CDR1 and CDR2 sequences are MDHEN and SYDVKM. The CDR3 totals 20 residues. The CDR3 nucleotides are TGTGCCAGCAGTTCGCCTGGGAGGGGGACAGGGGGCTCTGGGGCCAACGTCCTGACTTTC. Translated: CASSSPGRGTGGSGANVLTF.

The chain combines TRBV6-1 with TRBJ1-4, with 7 nucleotides matching TRBD1. Germline assignment: CDR1 MNHNS and CDR2 SASEGT. This CDR3 has 15 residues. V dropped 1 base and J dropped 8; count of bases not matched to a gene: 7. The CDR3 DNA follows: TGTGCCAGCAGTGAAGGTGGGACAGTAGGGGAAAAACTGTTTTTT. It yields the protein CASSEGGTVGEKLFF.